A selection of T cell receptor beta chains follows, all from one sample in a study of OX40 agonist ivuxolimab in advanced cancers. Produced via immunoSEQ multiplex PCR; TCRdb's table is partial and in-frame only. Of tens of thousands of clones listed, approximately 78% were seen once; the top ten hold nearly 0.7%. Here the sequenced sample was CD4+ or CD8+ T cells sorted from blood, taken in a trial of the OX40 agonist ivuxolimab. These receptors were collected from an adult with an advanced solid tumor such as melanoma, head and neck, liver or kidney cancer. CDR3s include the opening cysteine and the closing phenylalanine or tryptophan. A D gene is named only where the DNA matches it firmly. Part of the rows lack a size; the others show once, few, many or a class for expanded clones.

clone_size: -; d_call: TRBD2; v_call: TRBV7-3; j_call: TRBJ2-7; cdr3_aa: CASSSSGGRSYEQYF; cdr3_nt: TGTGCCAGCAGCTCCAGCGGGGGGCGCTCCTACGAGCAGTACTTC
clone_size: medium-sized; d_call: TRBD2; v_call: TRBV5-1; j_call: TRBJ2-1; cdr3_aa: CASSLWSGGSYNEQFF; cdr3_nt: TGCGCCAGCAGCTTATGGAGCGGGGGCTCCTACAATGAGCAGTTCTTC
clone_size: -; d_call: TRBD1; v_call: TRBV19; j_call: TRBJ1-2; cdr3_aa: CASSTGDFIGYTF; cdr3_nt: TGTGCCAGTTCGACAGGGGACTTCATTGGCTACACCTTC
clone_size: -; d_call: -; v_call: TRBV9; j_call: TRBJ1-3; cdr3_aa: CASSVGEGVGENTIYF; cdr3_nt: TGTGCCAGCAGCGTAGGGGAGGGTGTTGGGGAAAACACCATATATTTT
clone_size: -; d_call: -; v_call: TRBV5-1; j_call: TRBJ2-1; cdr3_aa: CASSTRLPSDDEQFF; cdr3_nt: TGCGCCAGCAGCACCCGACTCCCCAGTGACGATGAGCAGTTCTTC
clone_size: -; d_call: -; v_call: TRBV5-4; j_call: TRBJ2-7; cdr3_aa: CASSLEVGSYEQYF; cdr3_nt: TGTGCCAGCAGCTTGGAGGTGGGCTCCTACGAGCAGTACTTC
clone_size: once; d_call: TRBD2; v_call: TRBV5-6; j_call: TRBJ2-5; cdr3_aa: CASSTLAGGQETQYF; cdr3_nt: TGTGCCAGCAGCACCTTAGCGGGGGGCCAAGAGACCCAGTACTTC
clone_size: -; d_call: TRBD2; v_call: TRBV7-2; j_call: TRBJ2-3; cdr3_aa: CASSLVAGGEDTQYF; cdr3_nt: TGTGCCAGCAGCTTAGTTGCGGGGGGGGAAGATACGCAGTATTTT
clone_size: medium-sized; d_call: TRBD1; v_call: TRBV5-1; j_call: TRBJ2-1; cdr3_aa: CASSLRTGTNEQFF; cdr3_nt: TGCGCCAGCAGCTTGAGGACAGGGACCAATGAGCAGTTCTTC
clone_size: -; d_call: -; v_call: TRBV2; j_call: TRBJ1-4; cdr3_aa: CASKETNEKLFF; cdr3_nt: TGTGCCAGCAAAGAAACTAATGAAAAACTGTTTTTT
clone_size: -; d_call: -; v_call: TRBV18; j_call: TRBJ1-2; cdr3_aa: CASSPSTGYLDGYTF; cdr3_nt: TGTGCCAGCTCACCATCCACAGGGTACTTGGATGGCTACACCTTC
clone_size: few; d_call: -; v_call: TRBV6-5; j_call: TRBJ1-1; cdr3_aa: CASSPRGNTNTEAFF; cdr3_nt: TGTGCCAGCAGCCCCCGAGGGAACACGAACACTGAAGCTTTCTTT
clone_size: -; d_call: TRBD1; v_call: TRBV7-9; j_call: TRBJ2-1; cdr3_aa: CASSLDRAPSNEQFF; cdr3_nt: TGTGCCAGCAGCCTCGACAGGGCCCCCTCCAATGAGCAGTTCTTC
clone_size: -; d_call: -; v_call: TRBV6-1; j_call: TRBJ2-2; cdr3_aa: CASSEPGGVIGELFF; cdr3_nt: TGTGCCAGCAGTGAACCCGGGGGAGTCATCGGGGAGCTGTTTTTT
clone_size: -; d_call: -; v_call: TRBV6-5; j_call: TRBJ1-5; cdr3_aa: CASSYDRNQPQHF; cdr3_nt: TGTGCCAGCAGTTACGACAGAAATCAGCCCCAGCATTTT
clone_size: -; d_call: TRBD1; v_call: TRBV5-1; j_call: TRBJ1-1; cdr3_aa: CASRPWTGLGDTEAFF; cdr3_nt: TGCGCCAGCAGGCCCTGGACAGGGTTAGGGGACACTGAAGCTTTCTTT
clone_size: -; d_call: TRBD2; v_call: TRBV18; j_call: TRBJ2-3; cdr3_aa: CASSRTRLAGSTDTQYF; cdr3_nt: TGTGCCAGCTCCCGAACCAGACTAGCTGGGAGCACAGATACGCAGTATTTT
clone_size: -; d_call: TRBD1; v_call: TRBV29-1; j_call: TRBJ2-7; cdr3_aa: CSGTGPSYEQYF; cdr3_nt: TGCAGCGGGACAGGGCCCTCCTACGAGCAGTACTTC
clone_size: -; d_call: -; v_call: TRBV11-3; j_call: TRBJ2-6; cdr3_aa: CASSPTSGANVLTF; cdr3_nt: TGTGCCAGCAGCCCAACCTCTGGGGCCAACGTCCTGACTTTC
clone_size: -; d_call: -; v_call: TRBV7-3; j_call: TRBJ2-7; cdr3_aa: CASSLEQGYEQYF; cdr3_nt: TGTGCCAGCAGCTTAGAACAGGGCTACGAGCAGTACTTC
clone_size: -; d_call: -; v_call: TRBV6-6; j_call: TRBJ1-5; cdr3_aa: CASSPQGMYQPQHF; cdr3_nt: TGTGCCAGCAGTCCGCAGGGGATGTACCAGCCCCAGCATTTT
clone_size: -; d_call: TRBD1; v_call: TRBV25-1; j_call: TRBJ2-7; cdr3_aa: CASSEKPGQGDEQYF; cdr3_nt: TGTGCCAGCAGTGAAAAGCCGGGACAGGGCGACGAGCAGTACTTC
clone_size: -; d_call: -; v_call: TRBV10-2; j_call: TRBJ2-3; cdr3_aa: CASSVGDSFTDTQYF; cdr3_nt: TGCGCCAGCAGTGTCGGGGACTCCTTCACAGATACGCAGTATTTT
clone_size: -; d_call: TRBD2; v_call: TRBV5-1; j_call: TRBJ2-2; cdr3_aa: CASTPAGATTGELFF; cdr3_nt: TGCGCCAGCACGCCAGCGGGGGCCACCACCGGGGAGCTGTTTTTT
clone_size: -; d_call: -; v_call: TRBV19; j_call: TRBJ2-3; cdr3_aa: CASSIGPGPADTQYF; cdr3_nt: TGTGCCAGTAGTATTGGTCCGGGGCCGGCAGATACGCAGTATTTT
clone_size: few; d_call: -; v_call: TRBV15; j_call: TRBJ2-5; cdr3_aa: CATSRAWGGPQETQYF; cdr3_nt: TGTGCCACCAGCAGAGCCTGGGGGGGGCCCCAAGAGACCCAGTACTTC
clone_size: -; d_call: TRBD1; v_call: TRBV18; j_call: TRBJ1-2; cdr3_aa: CASSPGQVEGYTF; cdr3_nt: TGTGCCAGCTCACCAGGACAGGTCGAAGGCTACACCTTC
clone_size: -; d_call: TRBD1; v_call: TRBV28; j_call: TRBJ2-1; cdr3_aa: CASSSSGTGGLNEQFF; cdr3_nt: TGTGCCAGCAGTTCTTCCGGGACAGGGGGCCTCAATGAGCAGTTCTTC
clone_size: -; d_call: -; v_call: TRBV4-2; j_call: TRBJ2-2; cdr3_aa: CASSLGTRVGELFF; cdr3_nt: TGTGCCAGCAGCTTGGGGACCCGGGTCGGGGAGCTGTTTTTT
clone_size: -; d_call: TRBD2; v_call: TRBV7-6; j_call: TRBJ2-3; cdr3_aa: CASSLVLATSGGAGDTQYF; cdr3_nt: TGTGCCAGCAGCTTAGTACTTGCGACTAGCGGGGGGGCGGGAGATACGCAGTATTTT
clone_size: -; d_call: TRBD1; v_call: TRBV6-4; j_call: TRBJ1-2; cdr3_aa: CASSEAGGHGYTF; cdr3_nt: TGTGCCAGCAGTGAGGCAGGGGGACATGGCTACACCTTC
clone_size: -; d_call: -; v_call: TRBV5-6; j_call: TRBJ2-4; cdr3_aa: CASSSPDRLAKNIQYF; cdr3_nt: TGTGCCAGCAGCTCACCGGACAGACTAGCCAAAAACATTCAGTACTTC
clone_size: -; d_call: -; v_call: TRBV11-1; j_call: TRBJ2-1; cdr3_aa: CASSLSGSYNEQFF; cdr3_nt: TGTGCCAGCAGCTTATCAGGCTCCTACAATGAGCAGTTCTTC
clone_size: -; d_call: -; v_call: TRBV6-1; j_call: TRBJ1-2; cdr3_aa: CASSEAETMDYGYTF; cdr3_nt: TGTGCCAGCAGTGAAGCTGAAACCATGGACTATGGCTACACCTTC
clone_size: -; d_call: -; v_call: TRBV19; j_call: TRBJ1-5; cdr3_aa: CASRPGIGQPQHF; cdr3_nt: TGTGCCAGCCGGCCGGGGATTGGTCAGCCCCAGCATTTT
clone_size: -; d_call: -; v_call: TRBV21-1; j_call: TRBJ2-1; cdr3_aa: CATLLGPYNEQFF; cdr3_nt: TGTGCCACCCTCCTTGGGCCCTACAATGAGCAGTTCTTC
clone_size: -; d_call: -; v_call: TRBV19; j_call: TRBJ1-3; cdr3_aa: CASSPGTGNTIYF; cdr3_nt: TGTGCCAGTAGTCCAGGGACCGGAAACACCATATATTTT
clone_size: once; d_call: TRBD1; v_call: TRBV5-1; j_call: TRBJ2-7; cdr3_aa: CASSSDRGMGEQYF; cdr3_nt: TGCGCCAGCAGCTCGGACAGGGGTATGGGCGAGCAGTACTTC
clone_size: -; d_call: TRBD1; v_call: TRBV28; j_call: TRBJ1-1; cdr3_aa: CASSFSLRQGDTEAFF; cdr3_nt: TGTGCCAGCAGTTTTAGTCTCCGACAGGGGGACACTGAAGCTTTCTTT
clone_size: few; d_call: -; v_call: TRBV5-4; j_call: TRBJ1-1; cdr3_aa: CASSLGPGKNTEAFF; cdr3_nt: TGTGCCAGCAGCTTGGGCCCAGGGAAGAACACTGAAGCTTTCTTT
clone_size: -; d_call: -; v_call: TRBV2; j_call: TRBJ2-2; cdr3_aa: CASSEGRGSTGELFF; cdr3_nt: TGTGCCAGCAGTGAAGGCAGGGGAAGCACCGGGGAGCTGTTTTTT
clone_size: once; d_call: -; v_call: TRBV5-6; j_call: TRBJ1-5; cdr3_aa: CASSLEGLINQPQHF; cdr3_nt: TGTGCCAGCAGCTTGGAGGGACTTATCAATCAGCCCCAGCATTTT
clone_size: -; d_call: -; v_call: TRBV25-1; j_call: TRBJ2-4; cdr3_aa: CASSDTTHWTKNIQYF; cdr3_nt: TGTGCCAGCAGCGACACTACACATTGGACCAAAAACATTCAGTACTTC
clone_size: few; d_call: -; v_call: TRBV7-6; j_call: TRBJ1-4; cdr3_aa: CASSLGRSNEKLFF; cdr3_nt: TGTGCCAGCAGCCTTGGGAGGTCTAATGAAAAACTGTTTTTT
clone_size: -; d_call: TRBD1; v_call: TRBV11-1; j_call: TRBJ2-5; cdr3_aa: CASSFGDRAETQYF; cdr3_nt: TGTGCCAGCAGCTTCGGGGACAGGGCGGAGACCCAGTACTTC
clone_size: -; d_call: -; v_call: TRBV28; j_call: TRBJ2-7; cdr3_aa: CASSFSYEQYF; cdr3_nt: TGTGCCAGCAGTTTCTCCTACGAGCAGTACTTC
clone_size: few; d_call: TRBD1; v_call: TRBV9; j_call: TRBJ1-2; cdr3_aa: CASSVRDRERYTF; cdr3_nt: TGTGCCAGCAGCGTTCGGGACAGGGAACGCTACACCTTC
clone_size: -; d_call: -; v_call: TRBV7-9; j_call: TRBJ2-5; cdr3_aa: CASSFAGETQYF; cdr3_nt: TGTGCCAGCAGCTTTGCGGGGGAGACCCAGTACTTC
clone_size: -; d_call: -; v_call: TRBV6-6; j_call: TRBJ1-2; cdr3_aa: CASSPSESYGYTF; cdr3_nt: TGTGCCAGCAGCCCGTCGGAATCCTATGGCTACACCTTC
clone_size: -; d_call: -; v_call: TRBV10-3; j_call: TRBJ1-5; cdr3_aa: CAISTGGIIGPQHF; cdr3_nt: TGTGCCATCAGCACCGGGGGTATAATTGGGCCCCAGCATTTT
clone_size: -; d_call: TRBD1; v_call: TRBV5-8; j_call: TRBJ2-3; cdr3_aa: CASSLYLQGVTDTQYF; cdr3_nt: TGTGCCAGCAGCTTATACTTACAGGGGGTGACAGATACGCAGTATTTT
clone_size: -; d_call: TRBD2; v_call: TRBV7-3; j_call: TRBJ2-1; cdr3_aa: CASSLFWGGEYNEQFF; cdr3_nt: TGTGCCAGCAGCTTATTCTGGGGGGGAGAATACAATGAGCAGTTCTTC
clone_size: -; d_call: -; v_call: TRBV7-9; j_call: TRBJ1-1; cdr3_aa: CASSLEGFGGVNTEAFF; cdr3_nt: TGTGCCAGCAGCTTAGAAGGTTTTGGGGGCGTGAACACTGAAGCTTTCTTT